The rows below give T cell receptor beta chains drawn from one sample of a study of blood T cells in healthy people across ages. TCRdb reprocessed the 5' RACE reads via MiXCR and lists one record per CDR3 protein. The sample contains 1.6 million or so distinct CDR3 sequences, approximately 32% of which appear only once. The sequenced sample consisted of blood. The origin of the receptors is a woman in her thirties in good health. Both conserved end residues are part of each CDR3. Fields, in order: V gene, J gene, D gene, clone size, CDR3 DNA, CDR3 protein. A D gene is named only where the DNA matches it firmly. The size field is filled for only some rows; it gives once, few, many or a size class.

TRBV27	TRBJ2-7	.	few	TGTGCCAGCAGTTTGCGACTGGCCTACGAGCAGTACTTC	CASSLRLAYEQYF
TRBV2	TRBJ2-4	.	.	TGTGCCAGCAGTGAAGAGCCTGAGATAGCCAAAAACATTCAGTACTTC	CASSEEPEIAKNIQYF
TRBV24-1	TRBJ2-2	.	few	TGTGCCACCAGTGATGGGACTGAATACACCGGGGAGCTGTTTTTT	CATSDGTEYTGELFF
TRBV28	TRBJ2-7	.	.	TGTGCCACCGACGGTACCTACAGGCAGTACTTC	CATDGTYRQYF
TRBV6-2/TRBV6-3	TRBJ2-5	.	.	TGTGCCAGCAGTTACCGAACAGACCAAGAGACCCAGTACTTC	CASSYRTDQETQYF
TRBV5-1	TRBJ2-7	TRBD1	.	TGCGCCAGCAGCTTTCAGGGACAGGCGGACGAGCAGTACTTC	CASSFQGQADEQYF
TRBV10-2	TRBJ2-7	.	few	TGCGCCAGCAGTGATACGTATTACGAGCAGTACTTC	CASSDTYYEQYF
TRBV7-2	TRBJ2-7	TRBD2	.	TGTGCCAGCAGCTTAGAGGGGACTAGCGGCGCCTACGAGCAGTACTTC	CASSLEGTSGAYEQYF
TRBV29-1	TRBJ2-7	TRBD2	many	TGCAGCGCAGCTAGCGGCAAGTACGAGCAGTACTTC	CSAASGKYEQYF
TRBV6-4	TRBJ1-2	.	.	TGTGCCAGCAGTCCGGGACCCGGGGGCGCCTATGGCTACACCTTC	CASSPGPGGAYGYTF
TRBV20-1	TRBJ2-5	TRBD2	.	TGCAGTGCTAGAGATCTAACTAGCGGAGTACACCAAGAGACCCAGTACTTC	CSARDLTSGVHQETQYF
TRBV20-1	TRBJ1-5	TRBD1	few	TGCAGTGCCAGAGATCCGACAGGGAGCAATCAGCCCCAGCATTTT	CSARDPTGSNQPQHF
TRBV7-3	TRBJ2-5	.	few	TGTGCCAGCAGCTTAAATCTCGGGCTAGCTGGGGAGACCCAGTACTTC	CASSLNLGLAGETQYF
TRBV6-1	TRBJ2-7	.	many	TGTGCCAGCAGTGTGGGGGGGCGTAACGAGCAGTACTTC	CASSVGGRNEQYF
TRBV4-1	TRBJ2-1	.	few	TGCGCCAGCAGCCAAGTCGGTCGAAACCGGGGTTGCAATGAGCAGTTCTTC	CASSQVGRNRGCNEQFF
TRBV9	TRBJ2-3	.	many	TGTGCCAGCAGCGTTGCTGGCACAGATACGCAGTATTTT	CASSVAGTDTQYF
TRBV20-1	TRBJ1-2	.	.	TGCAGTGCTAGAGATGTTAACAGGGCTGGCTACACCTTC	CSARDVNRAGYTF
TRBV10-3	TRBJ2-1	.	many	TGTGCCATCAGTGATGGAGAGGGTCGGAATGAGCAGTTCTTC	CAISDGEGRNEQFF
TRBV20-1	TRBJ1-6	.	few	TGCAGTGCTAAACCCTGGACTAATTCACCCCTCCACTTT	CSAKPWTNSPLHF
TRBV5-6	TRBJ1-2	TRBD1	few	TGTGCCAGCAGCTGGACAGGAGGCGGCTACACCTTC	CASSWTGGGYTF
TRBV5-1	TRBJ2-1	.	once	TGCGCCAGCAGCTTGGCCGAGGAGTACAATGAGCAGTTCTTC	CASSLAEEYNEQFF
TRBV5-1	TRBJ2-1	TRBD2	few	TGCGCCAGCACTGCGGGGGGCTCCTACAATGAGCAGTTCTTC	CASTAGGSYNEQFF
TRBV6-1	TRBJ1-2	.	.	TGTGCCTCCCGGAGGTCAACCGATGCCTATGGCTACACCTTC	CASRRSTDAYGYTF
TRBV3-1	TRBJ2-7	.	few	TGTGCCAGCAGCCAAGATTTGAGGGACGAGCAGTACTTC	CASSQDLRDEQYF
TRBV21-1	TRBJ2-7	.	.	TGTGCCAGCAGCAAAGTCCAGGGCCGCGAGCAGTACTTC	CASSKVQGREQYF
TRBV7-2	TRBJ1-2	.	many	TGTGCCAGCAGCTTAGCGCTCGGGGGCTATGGCTACACCTTC	CASSLALGGYGYTF
TRBV6-1	TRBJ2-1	TRBD1	.	TGTGCCAGCTTAAAAGGGGGACAGGGGGACAATGAGCAGTTCTTC	CASLKGGQGDNEQFF
TRBV11-2	TRBJ2-5	.	few	TGTGCCAGCAGCTTAGAAGCGTGGACCCAAGAGACCCAGTACTTC	CASSLEAWTQETQYF